The entry below gives a single T cell receptor beta chain sequence along with its context. The sample is drawn from a study of technical replicates of blood from a handful of donors. The assay was immunoSEQ multiplex PCR, and TCRdb's table has in-frame clones only and misses some. In the table there are tens of thousands of clones, 90% to 95% of which are singletons. Germline CDR1 is SGHVS and CDR2 is FNYEAQ. Trimming took 0 bases from V and 6 from J, leaving 15 bases between them. The CDR3 runs to 16 residues. The clonotype originates from a human donor in good health. The chain uses TRBV7-6 and TRBJ1-3; possible D gene TRBD1, 6 bases. Sequencing was carried out using T cells isolated from PBMCs. The CDR3 DNA follows: TGTGCCAGCAGCTTAGCGGGACACCGGGGAAAAAACACCATATATTTT. Translating it yields CASSLAGHRGKNTIYF.